One T cell receptor (beta chain) is described in this entry. Its antigen remains unidentified. Base-call qualities are not available, and no considerably larger clone is one nucleotide away. The sample comes from a study of response to subunit inactivated influenza vaccine (dated by TCRdb to between 2017 and 2018). General notes on the study: To follow how T cells responded to a trivalent subunit inactivated influenza vaccine, the researchers relied on deep quantitative profiling of the T cell receptor repertoire.

What the research found in general, with its limitations: The authors proposed that each seasonal influenza vaccination may bring in only a limited number of new T cells.

There are 13 amino acids in the CDR3, from cysteine to phenylalanine inclusive. The only DNA kept is the CDR3, 39 bases in frame from the first base. CDR1 SNHLY and CDR2 FYNNEI were looked up in the germline V gene. At the junction V is shortened by 6 bases and J by 4 bases; bases outside the gene matches: 6. Preparation of the library involved RT-PCR. Sequencer: Illumina HiSeq 2500. Starting from the raw public reads, TCRdb applied fastp trimming at Q25, assembled clones with MiXCR and retained in-frame beta chains. Each record represents a unique CDR3 protein, reported with the most common genes and DNA among its rows. Across this sample there are around 790,000 distinct CDR3 sequences, with 21% seen only once. The ten largest clones take up 9.5% to 13% of the sample.

Sequencing was performed on PBMCs from blood, taken roughly 5 days after vaccination. The chain is assembled from TRBV2 and TRBJ2-7, and 7 junctional nucleotides match TRBD1. The sequence was collected from a man over 45 who received an inactivated influenza vaccine. Donor details come from another sample of the same person, matched by shared clones. The CDR3 sequence is CASSRGNKYEQYF. The nucleotide sequence is TGTGCCAGCAGCAGGGGGAACAAGTACGAGCAGTACTTC.